The 11 T cell receptor beta chains below all came from one sample that was sequenced in a study of T cell responses to AZD1222 COVID-19 vaccine. Libraries were prepared by immunoSEQ multiplex PCR; TCRdb keeps only in-frame clonotypes and omits some of them. The repertoire has about 180,000 clones, 80% to 95% of them found once; the top ten carry around 1.9%. The sequences come from peripheral blood, collected 28 days after the second AZD1222 dose. The receptors derive from an adult who received the AZD1222 COVID-19 vaccine.

The CDR3 spells CASSLGLTGQETQYF. The CDR3 DNA reads TGTGCCAGCAGCCTCGGGTTGACAGGTCAAGAGACCCAGTACTTC. The genes are TRBV7-2 and TRBJ2-5; possibly TRBD1 for D (6 bases). From germline, CDR1 is SGHTA and CDR2 FQGNSA. There are 15 residues in the CDR3. Trimming pared 5 bases from V and 2 bases from J, leaving 15 bases between.

The chain links TRBV29-1 to TRBJ1-6, with TRBD1 as a possible D gene (6 bases). V lost 7 bases and J 5 bases, leaving 12 bases between the germline ends. The germline CDR1 and CDR2 sequences are SQVTM and ANQGSEA. The CDR3 is 13 amino acids. This CDR3 reads CSAGGGDNSPLHF. In DNA, the CDR3 is TGCAGCGCCGGAGGGGGTGATAATTCACCCCTCCACTTT.

The chain recombines TRBV9 with TRBJ1-2; 8 positions match TRBD1. Germline V gives CDR1 SGDLS, CDR2 YYNGEE. V dropped 0 bases and J dropped 1; count of bases not matched to a gene: 8. CDR3 size: 17 residues. The CDR3, as DNA: TGTGCCAGCAGCGTAGGGACAGGGCGTCAGTATAACTATGGCTACACCTTC. Its protein product is CASSVGTGRQYNYGYTF.

The CDR3 sequence: CASRQYQGAYEQYF. CDR3 in DNA: TGTGCCAGCAGGCAATACCAGGGGGCCTACGAGCAGTACTTC. The rearrangement links TRBV7-2 to TRBJ2-7; 7 positions agree with TRBD1. In germline, CDR1 is SGHTA, CDR2 FQGNSA. This CDR3 spans 14 amino acids. Unmatched junction bases numbered 7, after V lost 6 bases and J lost 2 bases.

The chain combines TRBV6-5 with TRBJ2-1; D unclear. Germline lookup yields CDR1 MNHEY and CDR2 SVGAGI. Trimming left V 7 bases short and J 3 bases short, with 10 bases between. The CDR3 extends over 13 amino acids. Written as DNA, the CDR3 is TGTGCCAGCACAGTGGCAGGCTACAATGAGCAGTTCTTC. Its translation is CASTVAGYNEQFF.

The chain carries TRBV5-1 and TRBJ2-3; 8 positions agree with TRBD2. This CDR3 is 18 amino acids long. Germline CDR1 is SGHRS and CDR2 is YFSETQ. The V and J ends lost 3 bases and 6 bases, in that order; junction bases with no gene match: 18. CDR3 bases: TGCGCCAGCAGCTGGGGTTTCTTACTAGCGGATGCACGGGATACGCAGTATTTT. Encoded protein: CASSWGFLLADARDTQYF. Supplemented by reference TRBV5-1 and TRBJ2-3, the full variable domain reads KAGVTQTPRYLIKTRGQQVTLSCSPISGHRSVSWYQQTPGQGLQFLFEYFSETQRNKGNFPGRFSGRQFSNSRSEMNVSTLELGDSALYLCASSWGFLLADARDTQYFGPGTRLTVL.

In its sample, this clone was seen a few times. The chain recombines TRBV6-5 with TRBJ1-2, with 11 bases lining up with TRBD1. Germline V lookup: CDR1 MNHEY, CDR2 SVGAGI. Unmatched junction bases numbered 5, after V lost 2 bases and J lost 6 bases. This CDR3 has 15 residues. The CDR3 region is CASSYGTGGRDGYTF. The CDR3 nucleotides are TGTGCCAGCAGTTACGGGACAGGGGGACGCGATGGCTACACCTTC.

The rearrangement links TRBV2 to TRBJ1-2; 11 positions match TRBD1. CDR3 length: 14 amino acids. V gave up 6 bases and J gave up 1 base; unmatched junction bases: 1. The germline CDR1 and CDR2 sequences are SNHLY and FYNNEI. The CDR3 protein is CASRDRGHNYGYTF. In DNA form, the CDR3 reads TGTGCCAGCAGGGACAGGGGGCATAACTATGGCTACACCTTC.

CDR3 sequence: CASSPLDGGNTIYF. In DNA form, the CDR3 reads TGCGCCAGCAGCCCCCTCGATGGAGGAAACACCATATATTTT. V gene TRBV5-1 combines with J gene TRBJ1-3; the D is unclear. The CDR3 is 14 residues long. Deletions cut 4 bases from V and 4 bases from J, with 12 bases between. Germline V gives CDR1 SGHRS, CDR2 YFSETQ. Based on the CDR3 plus reference TRBV5-1 and TRBJ1-3, the full variable domain is KAGVTQTPRYLIKTRGQQVTLSCSPISGHRSVSWYQQTPGQGLQFLFEYFSETQRNKGNFPGRFSGRQFSNSRSEMNVSTLELGDSALYLCASSPLDGGNTIYFGEGSWLTVV.

This clone was observed once. The chain uses TRBV19 and TRBJ1-6, with D unresolved. Germline V gene lookup returns CDR1 LNHDA and CDR2 SQIVND (reference sequence). This CDR3 is built from 15 residues. With 6 bases removed from V and 4 bases from J, the gap between germline ends came to 13 bases. The CDR3 DNA reads TGTGCCAGTAGGAGACCGGGCCAATATAATTCACCCCTCCACTTT. Protein sequence: CASRRPGQYNSPLHF.

The rearrangement uses TRBV5-1 and TRBJ1-6, with D hard to call. Germline V lookup: CDR1 SGHRS, CDR2 YFSETQ. Trimming left V 0 bases short and J 6 bases short, with 13 bases between. CDR3 length equals 16 residues. The CDR3 here is CASSLDPGGVNSPLHF. CDR3 DNA: TGCGCCAGCAGCTTGGATCCGGGAGGAGTTAATTCACCCCTCCACTTT.